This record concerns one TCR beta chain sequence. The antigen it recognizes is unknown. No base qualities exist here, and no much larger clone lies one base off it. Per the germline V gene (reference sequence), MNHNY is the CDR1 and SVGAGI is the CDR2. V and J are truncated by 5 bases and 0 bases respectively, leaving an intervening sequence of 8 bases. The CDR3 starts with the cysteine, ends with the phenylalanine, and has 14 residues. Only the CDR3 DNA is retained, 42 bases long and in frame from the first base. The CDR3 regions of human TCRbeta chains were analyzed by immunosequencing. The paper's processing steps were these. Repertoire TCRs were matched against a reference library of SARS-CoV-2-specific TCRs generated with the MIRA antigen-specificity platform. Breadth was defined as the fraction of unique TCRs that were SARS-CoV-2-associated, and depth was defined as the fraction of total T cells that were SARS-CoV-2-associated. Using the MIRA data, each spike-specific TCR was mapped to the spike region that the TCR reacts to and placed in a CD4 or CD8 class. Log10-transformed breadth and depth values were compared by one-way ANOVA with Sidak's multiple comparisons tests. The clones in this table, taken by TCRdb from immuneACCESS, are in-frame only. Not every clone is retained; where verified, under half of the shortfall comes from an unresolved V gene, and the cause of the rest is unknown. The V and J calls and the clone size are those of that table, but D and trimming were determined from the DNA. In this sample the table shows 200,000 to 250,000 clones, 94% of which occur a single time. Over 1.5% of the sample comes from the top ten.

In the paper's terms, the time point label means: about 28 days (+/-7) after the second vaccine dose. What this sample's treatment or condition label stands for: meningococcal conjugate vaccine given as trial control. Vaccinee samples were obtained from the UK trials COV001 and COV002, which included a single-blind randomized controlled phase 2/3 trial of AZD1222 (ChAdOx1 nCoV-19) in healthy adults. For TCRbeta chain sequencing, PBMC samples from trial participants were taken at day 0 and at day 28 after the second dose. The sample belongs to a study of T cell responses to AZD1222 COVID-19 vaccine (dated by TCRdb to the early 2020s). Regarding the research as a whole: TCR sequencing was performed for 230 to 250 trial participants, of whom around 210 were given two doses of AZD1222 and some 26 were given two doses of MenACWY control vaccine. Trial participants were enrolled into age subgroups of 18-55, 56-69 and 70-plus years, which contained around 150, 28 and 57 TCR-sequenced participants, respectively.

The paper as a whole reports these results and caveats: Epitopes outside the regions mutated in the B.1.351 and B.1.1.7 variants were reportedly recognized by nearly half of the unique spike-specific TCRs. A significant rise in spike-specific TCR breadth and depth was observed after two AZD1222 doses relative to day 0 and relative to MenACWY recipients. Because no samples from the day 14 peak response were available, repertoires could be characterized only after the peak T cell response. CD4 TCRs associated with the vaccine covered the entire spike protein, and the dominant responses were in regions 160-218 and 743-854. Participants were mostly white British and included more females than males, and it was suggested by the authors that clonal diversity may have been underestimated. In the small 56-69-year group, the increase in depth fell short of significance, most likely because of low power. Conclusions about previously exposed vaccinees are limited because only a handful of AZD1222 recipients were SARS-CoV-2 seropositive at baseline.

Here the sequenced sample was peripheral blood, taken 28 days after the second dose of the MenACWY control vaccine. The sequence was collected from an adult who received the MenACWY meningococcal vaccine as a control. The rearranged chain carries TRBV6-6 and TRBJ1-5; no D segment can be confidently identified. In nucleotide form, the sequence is TGTGCCAGCAGTAATAATTATAGCAATCAGCCCCAGCATTTT. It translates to CASSNNYSNQPQHF.